The 11 T cell receptor beta chains below come from one sample, sequenced in a study of cytomegalovirus exposure and HLA in healthy donors. The protocol was immunoSEQ multiplex PCR, while the TCRdb copy is restricted to in-frame clones and leaves out a portion. Of 120,000 or so clones in the sample, roughly 87% were seen once. The material sequenced was PBMCs. Receptors were obtained from a woman aged 18 to 35 in good health and CMV-seronegative.

J is TRBJ1-2 and V is TRBV4-3, with a possible D match to TRBD1 (6 bases). V was shortened by 5 bases and J by 2 bases, with 15 bases between the two germline ends. Germline CDR1 and CDR2: LGHNA and YSLEER. The CDR3 has 15 residues. This chain's CDR3 is CASSGRVQGNYGYTF. CDR3 nucleotide sequence: TGCGCCAGCAGCGGAAGGGTGCAGGGGAACTATGGCTACACCTTC.

The chain carries TRBV25-1 and TRBJ1-5; TRBD1 is a possible D gene (6 bases). Germline V gene sequence: CDR1 MGHDK, CDR2 SYGVNS. Trimming cost V 4 bases and J 5 bases, with 12 bases left between them. The CDR3 has 14 amino acids. CDR3 amino acids: CASSATGPDQPQHF. The CDR3 bases are TGTGCCAGCAGTGCGACAGGACCCGATCAGCCCCAGCATTTT.

The chain is built from TRBV6-4 and TRBJ1-1, with a weak D call TRBD1 (6 bases). This CDR3 comprises 13 residues. V shed 6 bases and J shed 4 bases, with 12 bases lying between them. From germline, CDR1 is MRHNA and CDR2 SNTAGT. CDR3 DNA: TGTGCCAGCAGCGCCACAGGGAGCACTGAAGCTTTCTTT. Translating gives CASSATGSTEAFF.

The chain links TRBV6-6 to TRBJ2-3, with 7 bases fitting TRBD1. J lost 3 bases, V lost 7 bases, and 13 bases had no gene match. The CDR3 covers 16 residues. Germline loops: CDR1 MNHNY, CDR2 SVGAGI (reference sequence). The CDR3 DNA reads as TGTGCCAGCATATCGGCCGAGAGGGGGCAAACAGATACGCAGTATTTT. This gives the protein CASISAERGQTDTQYF.

The chain employs TRBV28 and TRBJ2-7; D might be TRBD1 (5 bases). Germline V CDR1 and CDR2: MDHEN, SYDVKM. V was clipped by 6 bases and J by 0 bases, with 12 bases between them. CDR3 length: 14 amino acids. DNA for the CDR3: TGTGCCAGCAGACTCCAGGGCTCCTCCTACGAGCAGTACTTC. Its protein is CASRLQGSSYEQYF.

The J gene is TRBJ2-7, the V gene TRBV5-4; the match to TRBD2 covers 7 bases. V trimming: 2 bases; J trimming: 4 bases; junction bases outside the gene matches: 6. Germline lookup yields CDR1 SGHNT and CDR2 YYREEE (reference sequence). The CDR3 is 14 residues long. The CDR3 is CASSFRDYIYEQYF. The CDR3 DNA reads TGTGCCAGCAGCTTCCGGGACTACATTTACGAGCAGTACTTC.

This clone was seen more than once but under ten times. Here the CDR3 reads CASSQGLAISYEQYF. In nucleotides, the CDR3 is TGCGCCAGCAGCCAGGGACTAGCGATCTCCTACGAGCAGTACTTC. The chain has TRBV4-3 and TRBJ2-7, with TRBD2 matching over 10 bases. The CDR3 length is 15 residues. V lost 3 bases to trimming and J lost 0 bases; unmatched junction nucleotides: 2. Germline values: CDR1 LGHNA, CDR2 YSLEER.

The V and J genes are TRBV27 and TRBJ2-1; TRBD2 matches 9 bases. The germline CDR1 and CDR2 sequences are MNHEY and SMNVEV (reference sequence). The length of the CDR3 is 15 residues. V lost 3 bases, J lost 6 bases, and 6 bases stayed unmatched. This CDR3 reads CASSLVLAGVNEQFF. In DNA form, the CDR3 reads TGTGCCAGCAGTTTGGTGTTAGCGGGAGTCAATGAGCAGTTCTTC.

The chain links TRBV27 to TRBJ2-5; TRBD2 might be the D (6 bases). V was cut by 6 bases and J by 3 bases, with 29 bases left in between. The CDR3 length is 19 residues. The germline CDR1 and CDR2 sequences are MNHEY and SMNVEV (reference sequence). CDR3 DNA sequence: TGTGCCAGCAGCAAGTGGGGAGGATCCGTTTGGGGAAAAAAAGAGACCCAGTACTTC. Its translation is CASSKWGGSVWGKKETQYF.

This chain uses TRBV28 with TRBJ2-1; D might be TRBD1 (5 bases). V was shortened by 3 bases and J by 9 bases, with 15 bases between the two germline ends. CDR1 is MDHEN, CDR2 SYDVKM, per germline. This CDR3 has 14 amino acids. CDR3: CASSLAGPLGEQFF. CDR3 DNA: TGTGCCAGCAGTTTGGCAGGGCCCCTCGGTGAGCAGTTCTTC.

The gene calls are TRBV7-6 and TRBJ2-7, with a weak D call TRBD2 (6 bases). The CDR3 consists of 15 residues. Per germline, CDR1 SGHVS and CDR2 FNYEAQ. The V end lost 0 bases, the J end lost 3 bases, and 12 bases lay between the germline ends. The CDR3 nucleotides are TGTGCCAGCAGCTTAGCGCACCGGGAGAGCTACGAGCAGTACTTC. Amino acids: CASSLAHRESYEQYF.